One sample yielded the 8 T cell receptor beta chains listed below, sequenced in a study of cytomegalovirus exposure and HLA in healthy donors. 60 Vbeta and 13 Jbeta primers were used in PCR. Some clones are missing from TCRdb's copy, which holds only in-frame ones; the method was immunoSEQ multiplex PCR. The repertoire holds 95,000 to 110,000 clones, about 75% seen once, with around 6.1% in the top ten. Sequenced input: PBMCs. These receptors were collected from a man aged 55 to 70 in good health and CMV-seropositive.

The rearrangement joins TRBV28 to TRBJ1-6, with no clear D. The CDR3 contains 12 residues. CDR1 and CDR2 from the germline V gene are MDHEN and SYDVKM. V gave up 8 bases and J gave up 8 bases, with 10 bases separating them. The chain's CDR3 is CASGDGDSPLHF. In DNA form, the CDR3 reads TGTGCCAGCGGCGACGGGGATTCACCCCTCCACTTT.

The gene calls are TRBV11-2 and TRBJ1-6; no definite D call. With 3 bases removed from V and 9 bases from J, the gap between germline ends came to 3 bases. This CDR3 is 11 amino acids long. Looked up from germline, CDR1 is SGHAT and CDR2 is FQNNGV. The CDR3 nucleotides are TGTGCCAGCAGCTTCGGTTCACCCCTCCACTTT. Translating it yields CASSFGSPLHF.

This clone was recorded once. The rearrangement uses TRBV29-1 and TRBJ2-2; D is possibly TRBD2 (5 bases). The CDR3 sequence is 14 residues long. With 4 bases removed from V and 2 bases from J, the gap between germline ends came to 11 bases. CDR1 is SQVTM and CDR2 is ANQGSEA in the germline V gene. CDR3 nucleotides: TGCAGCGTTGGGGCTACTAGAAACACCGGGGAGCTGTTTTTT. Translating gives CSVGATRNTGELFF.

The V and J genes are TRBV15 and TRBJ2-5, with 10 bases lining up with TRBD2. The CDR3 loop spans 18 amino acids. J was trimmed by 3 bases and V by 1 base; bases with no gene match: 11. Germline CDR1 reads LNHNV; CDR2 reads YYDKDF (reference sequence). The CDR3: CATSRVFGSGGGKETQYF. Written as DNA, the CDR3 is TGTGCCACCAGCAGAGTGTTTGGCAGCGGGGGGGGTAAAGAGACCCAGTACTTC. The full variable domain, in which reference TRBV15 and TRBJ2-5 provide the parts outside the CDR3, is DAMVIQNPRYQVTQFGKPVTLSCSQTLNHNVMYWYQQKSSQAPKLLFHYYDKDFNNEADTPDNFQSRRPNTSFCFLDIRSPGLGDTAMYLCATSRVFGSGGGKETQYFGPGTRLLVL.

This sequence joins TRBV7-6 and TRBJ2-1, with 7 bases lining up with TRBD1. V lost 5 bases, J lost 6 bases, and 13 bases stayed unmatched. CDR3 length: 16 amino acids. Germline CDR1 SGHVS, CDR2 FNYEAQ. CDR3 sequence (DNA): TGTGCCAGCAGCCCGTTTCCGGGACAGTCAGGCAATGAGCAGTTCTTC. This gives the protein CASSPFPGQSGNEQFF.

The rearrangement links TRBV13 to TRBJ2-7, with D perhaps matching TRBD1 (6 bases). Looked up from germline, CDR1 is PRHDT and CDR2 is FYEKMQ (reference sequence). The CDR3 contains 14 residues. The V and J ends lost 5 bases and 5 bases respectively, with 16 bases between them. CDR3 amino acids: CASSDNPRGHEQYF. The CDR3 region has the DNA TGTGCCAGCAGCGATAATCCCAGGGGTCACGAGCAGTACTTC. Together with reference TRBV13 and TRBJ2-7, the CDR3 gives the full variable domain: AAGVIQSPRHLIKEKRETATLKCYPIPRHDTVYWYQQGPGQDPQFLISFYEKMQSDKGSIPDRFSAQQFSDYHSELNMSSLELGDSALYFCASSDNPRGHEQYFGPGTRLTVT.

The genes are TRBV7-9 and TRBJ2-7; 7 nucleotides match TRBD1. The CDR3 sequence is 15 residues long. The trim removed 0 bases at V and 2 bases at J, leaving 4 bases unmatched. Germline lookup yields CDR1 SEHNR and CDR2 FQNEAQ (reference sequence). CDR3 region: CASSLAGGSPYEQYF. DNA of the CDR3: TGTGCCAGCAGCTTAGCAGGGGGCTCCCCCTACGAGCAGTACTTC.

The V and J genes are TRBV5-4 and TRBJ1-1, with D possibly matching TRBD1 (6 bases). The ends were cut back, 3 bases at V and 1 base at J, with 7 bases in the middle. The V gene's germline CDR1 is SGHNT and CDR2 YYREEE (reference sequence). The CDR3 is 13 amino acids. The CDR3 nucleotides read TGTGCCAGCAGCTCGACAGGGAACACTGAAGCTTTCTTT. This codes for CASSSTGNTEAFF.